This is a list of T cell receptor beta chains from one sample in a study of cytomegalovirus exposure and HLA in healthy donors. Method: immunoSEQ multiplex PCR; TCRdb's copy keeps in-frame clones and lacks some. The table shows 100,000 to 120,000 clones, with around 68% occurring only once. The source material was PBMCs. The receptors were sampled from a middle-aged woman in good health and CMV-seropositive. The CDR3 runs from the conserved cysteine through the conserved F or W. D genes are given only for firm matches. For some rows the clone size is stated as once, few or many, or as a class when expanded; others skip it.

D gene	V gene	J gene	clone size	CDR3 protein	CDR3 DNA
TRBD2	TRBV7-3	TRBJ2-2	.	CASSFSGTRNTGELFF	TGTGCCAGCAGCTTCTCCGGGACTAGGAACACCGGGGAGCTGTTTTTT
TRBD2	TRBV6-7	TRBJ2-1	.	CASSYTNLWAGTSGGNEQFF	TGTGCCAGCAGTTACACAAACCTCTGGGCCGGGACTAGCGGGGGCAATGAGCAGTTCTTC
TRBD2	TRBV14	TRBJ2-7	.	CASSLGPSGSFEQYF	TGTGCCAGCAGCCTGGGGCCTAGCGGGAGTTTTGAGCAGTACTTC
.	TRBV11-3	TRBJ1-5	.	CASSLGGDQPQHF	TGTGCCAGCAGCTTAGGGGGGGATCAGCCCCAGCATTTT
.	TRBV4-1	TRBJ1-5	.	CASSQVPRGQPQHF	TGCGCCAGCAGCCAAGTCCCCAGGGGACAGCCCCAGCATTTT
.	TRBV4-3	TRBJ2-5	.	CASSQDSGPSETQYF	TGCGCCAGCAGCCAAGATAGCGGACCCTCGGAGACCCAGTACTTC
TRBD1	TRBV9	TRBJ1-2	.	CASSPGDSPTNYGYTF	TGTGCCAGCAGCCCAGGGGACAGTCCTACTAACTATGGCTACACCTTC
TRBD2	TRBV4-2	TRBJ2-1	once	CASSLGGGNEQFF	TGTGCCAGCAGCCTGGGGGGGGGTAATGAGCAGTTCTTC
.	TRBV30	TRBJ1-5	few	CAWSPGNHQPQHF	TGTGCCTGGAGTCCGGGGAACCATCAGCCCCAGCATTTT
TRBD1	TRBV6-6	TRBJ2-2	.	CASADRGATGELFF	TGTGCCAGCGCGGACAGGGGAGCCACCGGGGAGCTGTTTTTT
.	TRBV7-4	TRBJ2-7	.	CASSLEAGRPNQEQYF	TGTGCCAGCAGCTTAGAGGCAGGTAGGCCCAATCAAGAGCAGTACTTC
.	TRBV5-1	TRBJ2-3	few	CASSSTGSTDTQYF	TGCGCCAGCAGCTCCACAGGGAGCACAGATACGCAGTATTTT
.	TRBV9	TRBJ2-4	.	CASSVGGVQNIQYF	TGTGCCAGCAGCGTAGGTGGAGTGCAAAACATTCAGTACTTC
.	TRBV6-5	TRBJ1-5	.	CASSPAGKSNQPQHF	TGTGCCAGCAGCCCAGCCGGGAAGTCCAATCAGCCCCAGCATTTT
TRBD1	TRBV4-1	TRBJ1-2	.	CASSQGIGSPGGGYTF	TGCGCCAGCAGCCAAGGGATAGGGTCTCCAGGGGGAGGCTACACCTTC
.	TRBV6-4	TRBJ1-2	.	CASSDRVNGGYTF	TGTGCCAGCAGTGATCGAGTGAATGGTGGCTACACCTTC
TRBD1	TRBV2	TRBJ1-5	.	CASRPGTGFPPQHF	TGTGCCAGCAGACCCGGGACAGGGTTTCCGCCCCAGCATTTT
.	TRBV15	TRBJ2-1	.	CATSRDKRAGYNEQFF	TGTGCCACCAGCAGAGATAAGCGGGCAGGGTACAATGAGCAGTTCTTC
.	TRBV11-2	TRBJ2-4	.	CASSPTLYKNIQYF	TGTGCCAGCAGCCCGACACTGTACAAAAACATTCAGTACTTC
TRBD1	TRBV6-4	TRBJ1-2	.	CASRAESGTGGVAF	TGTGCCAGCAGAGCCGAAAGCGGGACAGGGGGCGTCGCGTTC
.	TRBV27	TRBJ2-3	.	CASSLRGTDTQYF	TGTGCCAGCAGTTTAAGAGGGACAGATACGCAGTATTTT
.	TRBV30	TRBJ2-3	once	CAWSVPLTWGRTDTQYF	TGTGCCTGGAGTGTTCCCCTAACGTGGGGCCGCACAGATACGCAGTATTTT
.	TRBV7-2	TRBJ1-6	.	CASSLAYGGSPLHF	TGTGCCAGCAGCTTAGCGTACGGGGGTTCACCCCTCCACTTT
.	TRBV7-9	TRBJ2-1	once	CASSSSWAAGNEQFF	TGTGCCAGCAGCAGCAGTTGGGCGGCGGGCAATGAGCAGTTCTTC
TRBD2	TRBV12-5	TRBJ2-7	.	CASGLGSGGSYEQYF	TGTGCTAGTGGTTTGGGTAGCGGGGGCTCCTACGAGCAGTACTTC
.	TRBV7-9	TRBJ2-5	.	CSSSIATNPGGTQYF	TGTTCCAGCAGCATTGCAACCAACCCCGGAGGGACCCAGTACTTC
.	TRBV9	TRBJ2-2	.	CASSSGDVAGELFF	TGTGCCAGCAGCTCGGGAGATGTCGCCGGGGAGCTGTTTTTT
TRBD2	TRBV19	TRBJ2-1	.	CASRFRGGYNEQFF	TGTGCCAGTAGGTTCCGGGGGGGCTACAATGAGCAGTTCTTC
.	TRBV5-6	TRBJ2-5	once	CASSLGSVAETQYF	TGTGCCAGCAGCTTGGGTTCGGTCGCAGAGACCCAGTACTTC
.	TRBV29-1	TRBJ2-7	once	CSVYLATSSYEQYF	TGCAGCGTTTATTTAGCGACCAGCTCCTACGAGCAGTACTTC
.	TRBV4-3	TRBJ2-5	.	CASSSRRGETQYF	TGCGCCAGCAGCTCCCGAAGAGGGGAGACCCAGTACTTC
.	TRBV5-1	TRBJ2-7	once	CASSLAGLGDYEQYF	TGCGCCAGCAGCTTGGCGGGACTCGGTGACTACGAGCAGTACTTC
.	TRBV7-2	TRBJ1-3	.	CASSPSPGGNTIYF	TGTGCCAGCAGCCCATCGCCGGGGGGAAACACCATATATTTT